This T cell receptor (beta chain) is drawn from a study of beta chain features in type 1 diabetes. Broader study findings: Junctions at VDJ sites from type 1 diabetes patients had fewer insertions and more deletions. Among all four CD4+ subsets, Type 1 diabetes patients had TCRB CDR3s that were moderately but significantly shorter.

Germline CDR1 MDHEN, CDR2 SYDVKM. V was clipped by 2 bases and J by 8 bases, with 7 bases between them. The CDR3 is 12 amino acids. Sorted CD4+ subsets: naive, central memory, regulatory, stem cell-like memory (CD45RO/CCR7/CD25/CD127/CD95/CD27 panel). Each sorted fraction was over 95% pure. This clone was counted between two and nine times. Its antigen remains unidentified. All of the isolated RNA was reverse transcribed, so expressed TCRB transcripts were sequenced. Generated by immunoSEQ multiplex PCR, the TCRdb table keeps only in-frame clones and is missing some. Of 400,000 to 550,000 clones detected, roughly an eighth appear once; the ten largest clones hold about 0.045%.

This clonotype was sampled from a woman aged 18-29 years in good health. Sequences were obtained from naive CD4+ T cells from blood. The chain couples TRBV28 to TRBJ2-1; D may be TRBD1 or TRBD2 (5 bases each). DNA of the CDR3: TGTGCCAGCAGTTTAGAGGGGTATGAGCAGTTCTTC. This sequence encodes CASSLEGYEQFF.